The 10 T cell receptor beta chains reported below all come from one sample, sequenced in a study of blood T cell repertoires in COVID-19. TCRdb's table, derived via immunoSEQ multiplex PCR, lists solely in-frame clones and lacks some. The sample holds 340,000 or so clones, just over 85% seen once. Sequenced sample: PBMCs or T cells enriched from blood (not recorded which). The receptors shown here come from a woman between 40 and 50 years old with acute COVID-19.

V usage is TRBV28 and J usage is TRBJ1-2; 7 bases map to TRBD1. This CDR3 has 14 amino acids. Per germline, CDR1 MDHEN and CDR2 SYDVKM. V gave up 4 bases and J gave up 8 bases; unmatched junction bases: 10. The CDR3 sequence: CASSSIDRAKGYTF. DNA of the CDR3: TGTGCCAGCAGTTCGATAGACAGGGCGAAAGGCTACACCTTC.

V is TRBV6-5 and J is TRBJ1-1; 8 nucleotides align to TRBD1. V was pared by 6 bases and J by 3 bases, with 9 bases of the junction left unmatched. Germline V gene sequence: CDR1 MNHEY, CDR2 SVGAGI. This CDR3 has 15 amino acids. This CDR3 reads CASSPGTGLDTEAFF. The DNA for the CDR3 is TGTGCCAGCAGCCCCGGGACAGGTCTCGACACTGAAGCTTTCTTT.

The chain recombines TRBV18 with TRBJ2-7; D uncertain. The length of the CDR3 is 14 residues. Germline V gene sequence: CDR1 KGHSH, CDR2 LQKENI. V dropped 3 bases and J dropped 4 bases, with 13 bases sitting between them. CDR3 DNA sequence: TGTGCCAGCTCACCCCACGGTTTGCCTTACGAGCAGTACTTC. Its protein product is CASSPHGLPYEQYF.

The chain recombines TRBV15 with TRBJ1-2; D might be TRBD1 (5 bases). Per the germline V gene, CDR1 is LNHNV and CDR2 is YYDKDF (reference sequence). This CDR3 has 15 amino acids. Between the trimmed V and J ends, which lost 0 bases and 2 bases, there was a span of 10 bases. CDR3 nucleotide sequence: TGTGCCACCAGCAGAGATCAGGGACTGAACTATGGCTACACCTTC. Its protein product is CATSRDQGLNYGYTF.

This chain uses TRBV6-2 or TRBV6-3 with TRBJ1-2, with 8 bases that match TRBD1. This CDR3 has 13 residues. Germline loops: CDR1 MNHEY, CDR2 SVGEGT. Germline trimming cut 6 bases from V and 7 bases from J; bases unmatched to any gene: 7. The CDR3 DNA reads as TGTGCCAGCAGCCACGACAGGGGAATTGGCTACACCTTC. Translation gives CASSHDRGIGYTF.

This clone was found a few times. The chain couples TRBV2 to TRBJ1-1; 7 bases are shared with TRBD1. With V trimmed by 7 bases and J by 0 bases, 2 bases remained unmatched. The germline CDR1 and CDR2 sequences are SNHLY and FYNNEI. CDR3 length: 13 residues. CDR3 in DNA: TGTGCCAGCAAGGGACAGATGAACACTGAAGCTTTCTTT. Protein product: CASKGQMNTEAFF.

The chain carries TRBV27 and TRBJ1-1; TRBD1 agrees at 9 bases. There are 18 residues in the CDR3. Germline trimming cut 4 bases from V and 1 base from J; bases unmatched to any gene: 13. Germline values: CDR1 MNHEY, CDR2 SMNVEV (reference sequence). The CDR3 loop is CASSSRTGVANRNTEAFF. CDR3 bases: TGTGCCAGCAGTTCCCGGACAGGGGTGGCAAATAGGAACACTGAAGCTTTCTTT.

This clone was seen a single time. The chain couples TRBV13 to TRBJ2-3, with 12 bases identical to TRBD2. V shed 0 bases, J shed 0 bases, and the junction held 16 bases outside the gene matches. Germline-derived CDR1 and CDR2 are PRHDT and FYEKMQ (reference sequence). This CDR3 comprises 22 residues. The CDR3 region is CASSLGTLPLLAGGSSTDTQYF. In DNA, the CDR3 is TGTGCCAGCAGCTTAGGCACCCTTCCACTACTAGCGGGAGGCTCTAGCACAGATACGCAGTATTTT.

The chain is built from TRBV5-1 and TRBJ2-3; D unresolved. Per germline, CDR1 SGHRS and CDR2 YFSETQ. The ends were cut back, 0 bases at V and 1 base at J, with 6 bases in the middle. The CDR3 is 14 amino acids. CDR3 loop: CASSLVTRTDTQYF. The CDR3 DNA reads TGCGCCAGCAGCTTGGTGACTCGCACAGATACGCAGTATTTT.

This chain joins TRBV15 and TRBJ2-7, with D possibly being TRBD2 (5 bases). The germline gives CDR1 LNHNV, CDR2 YYDKDF (reference sequence). The CDR3 has 14 amino acids. V dropped 3 bases and J dropped 5 bases, with 14 bases sitting between them. CDR3 protein: CATSSDYSSHEQYF. CDR3 DNA: TGTGCCACCAGCAGCGACTACTCTAGCCACGAGCAGTACTTC.